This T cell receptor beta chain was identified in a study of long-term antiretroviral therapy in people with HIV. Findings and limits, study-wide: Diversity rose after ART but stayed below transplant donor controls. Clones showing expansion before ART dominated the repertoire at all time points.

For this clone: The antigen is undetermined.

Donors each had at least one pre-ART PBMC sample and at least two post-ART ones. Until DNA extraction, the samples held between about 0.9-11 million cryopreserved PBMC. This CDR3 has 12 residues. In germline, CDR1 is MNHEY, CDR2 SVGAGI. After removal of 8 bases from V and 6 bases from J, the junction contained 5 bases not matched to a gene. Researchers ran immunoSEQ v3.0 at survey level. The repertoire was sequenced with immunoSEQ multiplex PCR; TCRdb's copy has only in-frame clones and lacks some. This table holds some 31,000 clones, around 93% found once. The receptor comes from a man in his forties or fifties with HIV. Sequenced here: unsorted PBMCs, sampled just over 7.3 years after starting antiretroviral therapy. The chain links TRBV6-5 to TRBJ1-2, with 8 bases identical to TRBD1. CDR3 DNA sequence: TGTGCCAGCTGGACAGGGCGCAATGGCTACACCTTC. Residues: CASWTGRNGYTF.